This entry lists 32 T cell receptor beta chains sequenced from one sample in a study of molecular identifiers for immune sequencing clone quantification. TCRdb re-called the PCR reads through MiXCR, storing one row per CDR3 protein. The sample consists of more than 450,000 distinct CDR3 sequences, about 20% of them appearing once. The source material was naive CD8+ T cells from blood, with Jurkat cell RNA spiked in. Described subset: FACS-sorted CD8+CD4-CCR7+CD45RA+ naive T cells. Receptors originate from a human donor in good health. Some libraries in this study had Jurkat cell RNA spiked in.

With regard to this clonotype: A read error may be the cause here, since a much bigger clone is one base away. The chain joins TRBV25-1 to TRBJ2-3, with D unresolved. Germline V gene sequence: CDR1 MGHDK, CDR2 SYGVNS. The CDR3 totals 15 residues. V was clipped by 5 bases and J by 0 bases, with 12 bases between them. The CDR3 DNA reads as TGTGCCAGCAGTCAAATTATGGCTAGCACAGATACGCAGTATTTT. Translating gives CASSQIMASTDTQYF.

This clonotype was seen a handful of times. The chain recombines TRBV28 with TRBJ2-7; the D is unclear. V lost 3 bases and J lost 3, with 18 bases in between. Germline V CDR1 and CDR2: MDHEN, SYDVKM. The CDR3 is 16 residues long. The CDR3 sequence is CASSFDTSGPSYEQYF. The CDR3 coding sequence is TGTGCCAGCAGTTTTGATACTTCGGGTCCTAGCTACGAGCAGTACTTC. The full variable domain, rest sourced from reference TRBV28 and TRBJ2-7, is DVKVTQSSRYLVKRTGEKVFLECVQDMDHENMFWYRQDPGLGLRLIYFSYDVKMKEKGDIPEGYSVSREKKERFSLILESASTNQTSMYLCASSFDTSGPSYEQYFGPGTRLTVT.

This rearrangement joins TRBV29-1 to TRBJ2-7; no firm D call. Trimming shortened V by 7 bases and J by 9 bases, and 19 bases separated the two germline ends. The CDR3 is 12 residues long. Germline values: CDR1 SQVTM, CDR2 ANQGSEA. CDR3 in DNA: TGCAGCGCTGCGGCAGACGGAAACGGGCAGTACTTC. Protein: CSAAADGNGQYF.

This clonotype showed up many times. This chain joins TRBV7-8 and TRBJ2-3; D call uncertain. Trimming took off 2 bases at V and 0 bases at J, with 6 bases between the two ends. The CDR3 runs to 14 residues. Germline lookup yields CDR1 SGHVS and CDR2 FQNEAQ. DNA of the CDR3: TGTGCCAGCAGCTTATGGTGGAGCACAGATACGCAGTATTTT. Translating gives CASSLWWSTDTQYF.

This clonotype was counted a few times. The J gene is TRBJ1-5, the V gene TRBV20-1; possible D gene TRBD1, 6 bases. The CDR3 extends over 15 amino acids. Germline CDR1 reads DFQATT; CDR2 reads SNEGSKA (reference sequence). The V end was cut by 3 bases, the J end by 3 bases, with 15 bases between. CDR3 region: CSASFLRGVNQPQHF. CDR3 bases: TGCAGTGCTAGTTTTCTAAGGGGGGTCAATCAGCCCCAGCATTTT.

On this clonotype: Given a much more abundant clone one base away, this may be a read error. The chain is built from TRBV30 and TRBJ2-7; D is unresolved. CDR1 and CDR2 from the germline V gene are GTSNPN and SVGIG (reference sequence). The length of the CDR3 is 13 residues. As DNA, the CDR3 is TGTGCCTGGACTATGTCCGCCGGGTACGAGCAGCACTTC. Amino acid sequence: CAWTMSAGYEQHF.

This sequence joins TRBV19 and TRBJ2-6; 8 bases fit TRBD1. Germline-derived CDR1 and CDR2 are LNHDA and SQIVND (reference sequence). J lost 3 bases, V lost 2 bases, and 9 bases had no gene match. The CDR3 has 18 residues. CDR3 in DNA: TGTGCCAGTAGTATATACCAGGGGGCGTCTGTTGGGGCCAACGTCCTGACTTTC. This codes for CASSIYQGASVGANVLTF.

This clonotype was picked up a small number of times. V gene TRBV19 combines with J gene TRBJ1-5, with 7 nucleotides matching TRBD1. Germline assignment: CDR1 LNHDA and CDR2 SQIVND (reference sequence). This CDR3 has 15 residues. V lost 2 bases, J lost 4 bases, and 5 bases stayed unmatched. CDR3 protein: CASSIWGQINQPQHF. The DNA of the CDR3 is TGTGCCAGTAGTATATGGGGACAGATAAATCAGCCCCAGCATTTT. Full variable domain (outside the CDR3, taken from reference TRBV19 and TRBJ1-5): DGGITQSPKYLFRKEGQNVTLSCEQNLNHDAMYWYRQDPGQGLRLIYYSQIVNDFQKGDIAEGYSVSREKKESFPLTVTSAQKNPTAFYLCASSIWGQINQPQHFGDGTRLSIL.

This clonotype was picked up a small number of times. Written as DNA, the CDR3 is TGTGCCACCAGCGGGAGCCTGTGGGGTGAGCAGTTCTTC. This sequence encodes CATSGSLWGEQFF. This chain uses TRBV24-1 with TRBJ2-1, with D tentatively TRBD2 (6 bases). The germline V and J ends were trimmed by 7 bases and 9 bases, with 15 bases remaining between them. There are 13 residues in the CDR3. Germline V CDR1 and CDR2: KGHDR, SFDVKD.

This clonotype was detected only a few times. The chain couples TRBV19 to TRBJ2-7, with 9 bases lining up with TRBD1. Trimming cost V 6 bases and J 0 bases; bases outside gene matches: 6. Germline CDR1 and CDR2: LNHDA and SQIVND (reference sequence). The CDR3 contains 15 residues. CDR3 in DNA: TGTGCCAGTAGCAGAGACAGGGGGTACTCCTACGAGCAGTACTTC. Translation: CASSRDRGYSYEQYF.

In regard to this clonotype: Given a much more abundant clone one base away, this may be a read error. This chain links TRBV6-5 with TRBJ2-3; 9 bases match TRBD2. The germline V gene has CDR1 MNHEY and CDR2 SVGAGI. The length of the CDR3 is 18 residues. CDR3 region: CASSFIPAGGPSTNTQYF. CDR3 DNA sequence: TGTGCCAGCAGTTTTATTCCAGCGGGAGGACCCAGCACAAATACGCAGTATTTT.

Worth noting for this clonotype: At one end the junction does not follow the germline gene, possibly because of a read error. V is TRBV19 and J is TRBJ2-1; D is undetermined. CDR3 size: 13 residues. CDR1 and CDR2 (germline): LNHDA, SQIVND (reference sequence). This CDR3 is CASSRYSYDEQFF. The CDR3 DNA sequence: TGTGCCAGTAGTCGGTACTCCTACGATGAGCAGTTCTTC. Complete variable domain (other parts from reference TRBV19 and TRBJ2-1): DGGITQSPKYLFRKEGQNVTLSCEQNLNHDAMYWYRQDPGQGLRLIYYSQIVNDFQKGDIAEGYSVSREKKESFPLTVTSAQKNPTAFYLCASSRYSYDEQFFGPGTRLTVL.

Note on this clonotype: The junction differs from germline at one of its ends, possibly a read error. The V gene is TRBV13, the J gene TRBJ2-7, with a tentative D call TRBD1 (6 bases). Germline-derived CDR1 and CDR2 are PRHDT and FYEKMQ (reference sequence). The CDR3 covers 15 residues. The CDR3 sequence: CASSYGTTLGYERYF. The CDR3 bases are TGTGCCAGCAGCTATGGGACAACGTTGGGCTACGAGCGGTACTTC.

This clonotype was detected only a few times. V gene TRBV28 combines with J gene TRBJ2-7; D call uncertain. The CDR3 has 13 amino acids. Trimming cost V 1 base and J 5 bases, with 9 bases left between them. Germline V CDR1 and CDR2: MDHEN, SYDVKM. CDR3 protein: CASSLSGIDEQYF. Written as DNA, the CDR3 is TGTGCCAGCAGTTTATCCGGAATAGACGAGCAGTACTTC.

This clonotype was counted a few times. The junction and the germline gene differ at one end; a read error may be behind it. This chain joins TRBV5-6 and TRBJ1-4; D call uncertain. This CDR3 is built from 15 residues. Per germline, CDR1 SGHDT and CDR2 YYEEEE. CDR3 nucleotide sequence: TGTGCCACCAGCTCAAGACAATTGTTTAATGAAAAACTGTTTTTT. The encoded protein is CATSSRQLFNEKLFF.

Many counts were recorded for this clonotype. The CDR3 loop reads CASSQDQGSNTEAFF. For the CDR3, the DNA is TGCGCCAGCAGCCAAGATCAGGGGTCGAACACTGAAGCTTTCTTT. V and J are TRBV4-3 and TRBJ1-1, with D maybe TRBD1 (6 bases). The V gene's germline CDR1 is LGHNA and CDR2 YSLEER. The V end lost 0 bases, the J end lost 1 base, and 9 bases lay between the germline ends. This CDR3 region has 15 residues.

This clonotype has just a few counts. The chain uses TRBV28 and TRBJ2-7, with unresolved D. Trimming shortened V by 2 bases and J by 1 base, and 15 bases separated the two germline ends. CDR1 and CDR2 from the germline V gene are MDHEN and SYDVKM. This CDR3 spans 16 amino acids. The CDR3 spells CASSLPDGDLSYEQYF. CDR3 bases: TGTGCCAGCAGTTTACCAGACGGAGACCTGTCCTACGAGCAGTACTTC.

This clonotype appeared many times. This chain connects TRBV10-3 to TRBJ1-5, with D uncertain. Germline values: CDR1 ENHRY, CDR2 SYGVKD. Trimming left V 0 bases short and J 0 bases short, with 6 bases between. The CDR3 is made up of 15 amino acids. The CDR3 here is CAISESGSSNQPQHF. In DNA form, the CDR3 reads TGTGCCATCAGTGAGTCCGGTTCTAGCAATCAGCCCCAGCATTTT.

At least ten counts were recorded for this clonotype. The rearrangement links TRBV15 to TRBJ2-3; TRBD2 matches 8 bases. Germline-derived CDR1 and CDR2 are LNHNV and YYDKDF (reference sequence). This CDR3 has 16 residues. J was trimmed by 1 base and V by 3 bases; bases with no gene match: 6. The chain's CDR3 is CATSRERREGTDTQYF. CDR3 nucleotide sequence: TGTGCCACCAGCAGGGAGCGGCGGGAGGGCACAGATACGCAGTATTTT.

The J gene is TRBJ2-7, the V gene TRBV18; unclear D gene. The CDR3 loop spans 13 amino acids. Germline CDR1 KGHSH, CDR2 LQKENI. Trimming removed 2 bases at V and 3 bases at J, with 8 bases between. The CDR3 sequence is CASSPSDHYEQYF. In DNA form, the CDR3 reads TGTGCCAGCTCACCATCAGACCACTACGAGCAGTACTTC.

There are many counts of this clonotype. The chain combines TRBV6-6 with TRBJ1-5, with 7 bases matching TRBD1. V trimming: 6 bases; J trimming: 3 bases; junction bases outside the gene matches: 5. CDR3 size: 14 residues. Germline V gene lookup returns CDR1 MNHNY and CDR2 SVGAGI (reference sequence). This chain's CDR3 is CASRETGLNQPQHF. DNA for the CDR3: TGTGCCAGCAGGGAGACAGGGCTCAATCAGCCCCAGCATTTT.

The chain employs TRBV13 and TRBJ2-3; 8 positions match TRBD1. Germline lookup yields CDR1 PRHDT and CDR2 FYEKMQ (reference sequence). The CDR3 runs 17 residues. Trimming cost V 8 bases and J 0 bases; bases outside gene matches: 13. Written as DNA, the CDR3 is TGTGCCAGCGGCACCCTTGCGACAGGGGAAAGCACAGATACGCAGTATTTT. Protein sequence: CASGTLATGESTDTQYF.

This clonotype was seen a handful of times. V usage is TRBV3-1 and J usage is TRBJ2-3; D gene unclear. The CDR3 contains 14 residues. Germline V gene data show CDR1 as LGHDT and CDR2 as YNNKEL (reference sequence). Trimming left V 0 bases short and J 1 base short, with 5 bases between. The CDR3 protein is CASSQDMGTDTQYF. DNA for the CDR3: TGTGCCAGCAGCCAAGATATGGGCACAGATACGCAGTATTTT.

This chain joins TRBV11-2 and TRBJ2-3; 11 positions agree with TRBD1. V gave up 0 bases and J gave up 4 bases; unmatched junction bases: 9. CDR3 length equals 18 residues. Germline V lookup: CDR1 SGHAT, CDR2 FQNNGV. For the CDR3, the DNA is TGTGCCAGCAGCTTAGATATCACCGGACAGGGGGCATCAGATACGCAGTATTTT. It codes for CASSLDITGQGASDTQYF.

This clonotype turned up a few times. Given the absence of the conserved phenylalanine or tryptophan at the CDR3 end, a read error is likely. The chain combines TRBV20-1 with TRBJ2-3; the D is unclear. Between the trimmed V and J ends, which lost 1 base and 0 bases, there was a span of 5 bases. The CDR3 is 13 residues long. Germline values: CDR1 DFQATT, CDR2 SNEGSKA (reference sequence). The CDR3 DNA follows: TGCAGTGCTAGAGCCTCTAGCACAGATACGCAGTATTTG. As protein: CSARASSTDTQYL.

The chain joins TRBV15 to TRBJ2-7; TRBD1 might be the D (6 bases). Trimming took 6 bases from V and 4 from J, leaving 13 bases between them. Per germline, CDR1 LNHNV and CDR2 YYDKDF (reference sequence). This CDR3 has 13 residues. Here the CDR3 DNA reads TGTGCCACCAGTATGTCAGGGGAGTACGAGCAGTACTTC. It yields the protein CATSMSGEYEQYF.

At least ten counts were recorded for this clonotype. The V gene is TRBV7-9, the J gene TRBJ1-6; 8 positions match TRBD1. V trimming: 3 bases; J trimming: 5 bases; junction bases outside the gene matches: 9. Germline values: CDR1 SEHNR, CDR2 FQNEAQ (reference sequence). The CDR3 contains 17 residues. The CDR3: CASSLRGQGWDNSPLHF. Here the CDR3 DNA reads TGTGCCAGCAGCTTGAGAGGACAGGGATGGGATAATTCACCCCTCCACTTT.

Points on this clonotype: The junction shows a germline mismatch at one end, possibly a read error. The chain uses TRBV7-9 and TRBJ2-1; 7 positions match TRBD2. The CDR3 is 17 residues long. Germline V gene sequence: CDR1 SEHNR, CDR2 FQNEAQ (reference sequence). In nucleotides, the CDR3 is TGTGCCAGCAGCTTACGTGGCAGCGGGGAGACCTACAAGGAGCAGTTCTTC. It encodes CASSLRGSGETYKEQFF.

At least ten counts were recorded for this clonotype. This chain connects TRBV6-1 to TRBJ2-3; a possible D gene is TRBD2 (6 bases). CDR1 is MNHNS and CDR2 is SASEGT in the germline V gene. The CDR3 is 15 residues long. V shed 4 bases and J shed 4 bases, with 15 bases lying between them. The CDR3 coding sequence is TGTGCCAGCAGTGTGGGCGTCCAGCGGGCAGATACGCAGTATTTT. Encoded protein: CASSVGVQRADTQYF.

This clonotype was seen ten or more times. The gene calls are TRBV19 and TRBJ1-4, with D uncertain. The CDR3 has 12 amino acids. V was pared by 10 bases and J by 7 bases, with 13 bases between. From germline, CDR1 is LNHDA and CDR2 SQIVND (reference sequence). The DNA for the CDR3 is TGTGCCACCCGGGCCATTTCTGAAAAACTGTTTTTT. Translation: CATRAISEKLFF.

This clonotype appeared many times. Mismatch with germline at one junction end may stem from a read error. The J gene is TRBJ2-1, the V gene TRBV28, with 7 positions matching TRBD2. This CDR3 is built from 17 residues. Germline V gene sequence: CDR1 MDHEN, CDR2 SYDVKM. The CDR3 region has the DNA TGTGCCAGCAGGACCGGGCTAGCGGAGAGCTCCTACAATGGGCAGTTCTTC. It is translated as CASRTGLAESSYNGQFF.

The sample holds many counts of this clonotype. The rearrangement joins TRBV6-5 to TRBJ2-7, with 8 bases that match TRBD2. Trimming took 2 bases from V and 0 from J; bases not matched to a gene: 3. Germline V CDR1 and CDR2: MNHEY, SVGAGI. The CDR3 is 15 amino acids. The CDR3 bases are TGTGCCAGCAGTTACGGGGCGGGGGGCTCCTACGAGCAGTACTTC. Protein: CASSYGAGGSYEQYF.